The 19 T cell receptor beta chains in this list originate from one sample, sequenced in a study of blood T cell repertoires in COVID-19. Libraries were prepared by immunoSEQ multiplex PCR; TCRdb keeps only in-frame clonotypes and omits some of them. The sample holds about 150,000 clones, about 89% seen once. Sequencing input: peripheral blood. The receptor set was obtained from a man aged 50 to 60 with acute or convalescent COVID-19.

The V call is TRBV11-1, the J call TRBJ2-5; a possible D gene is TRBD2 (6 bases). The V end lost 7 bases, the J end lost 4 bases, and 10 bases lay between the germline ends. Germline V CDR1 and CDR2: SGHAT, FQDESV (reference sequence). The CDR3 totals 12 residues. This CDR3 is CASTGVGETQYF. CDR3 nucleotide sequence: TGTGCCAGCACGGGGGTTGGAGAGACCCAGTACTTC. The whole variable domain, filled in from reference TRBV11-1 and TRBJ2-5, reads EAEVAQSPRYKITEKSQAVAFWCDPISGHATLYWYRQILGQGPELLVQFQDESVVDDSQLPKDRFSAERLKGVDSTLKIQPAELGDSAMYLCASTGVGETQYFGPGTRLLVL.

The gene calls are TRBV27 and TRBJ1-5; 7 nucleotides align to TRBD1. This CDR3 spans 13 amino acids. Germline V CDR1 and CDR2: MNHEY, SMNVEV (reference sequence). The V gene end was trimmed by 6 bases and the J gene end by 5 bases; junction bases not matched to a gene: 4. The CDR3 loop reads CASSITGDQPQHF. In DNA form, the CDR3 reads TGTGCCAGCAGCATCACAGGGGATCAGCCCCAGCATTTT.

This CDR3 reads CASSGSGLAGSLSGANVLTF. CDR3 sequence (DNA): TGCGCCAGCAGCGGCTCGGGACTAGCGGGCTCCCTATCTGGGGCCAACGTCCTGACTTTC. The chain carries TRBV5-1 and TRBJ2-6, with 12 bases lining up with TRBD2. The CDR3 totals 20 residues. Germline assignment: CDR1 SGHRS and CDR2 YFSETQ. With V trimmed by 4 bases and J by 1 base, 12 bases remained unmatched.

The V call is TRBV18, the J call TRBJ1-4; D is unclear. The CDR3 spans 13 residues. Trimming removed 3 bases at V and 5 bases at J, with 7 bases between. Germline assignment: CDR1 KGHSH and CDR2 LQKENI. CDR3 region: CASSPSRNEKLFF. CDR3 sequence (DNA): TGTGCCAGCTCACCGTCCAGGAATGAAAAACTGTTTTTT.

V gene TRBV7-2 combines with J gene TRBJ2-5, with 14 bases lining up with TRBD2. This CDR3 contains 15 residues. CDR1 is SGHTA and CDR2 is FQGNSA in the germline V gene. The V gene end was trimmed by 6 bases and the J gene end by 5 bases; junction bases not matched to a gene: 5. The CDR3 loop reads CASRRLAGGVETQYF. The CDR3 bases are TGTGCCAGCAGACGACTAGCGGGGGGGGTGGAGACCCAGTACTTC.

The gene calls are TRBV11-1 and TRBJ1-1; D gene ambiguous. CDR1 is SGHAT and CDR2 is FQDESV in the germline V gene (reference sequence). The CDR3 has 14 amino acids. Deletions cut 3 bases from V and 8 bases from J, with 16 bases between. The DNA for the CDR3 is TGTGCCAGCAGCTTGAACAGCGGCCTTGGGGAAGCTTTCTTT. Translated, it gives CASSLNSGLGEAFF.

This CDR3 is CASSLWALAGGPGELFF. CDR3 nucleotide sequence: TGTGCCAGCAGCTTATGGGCGTTAGCGGGGGGGCCCGGGGAGCTGTTTTTT. The chain is built from TRBV7-2 and TRBJ2-2; 11 bases map to TRBD2. The V gene's germline CDR1 is SGHTA and CDR2 FQGNSA. J was trimmed by 6 bases and V by 2 bases; bases with no gene match: 8. CDR3 length: 17 residues.

The rearrangement joins TRBV7-6 to TRBJ2-2; 13 nucleotides line up with TRBD2. The ends lost 2 bases at V and 8 bases at J; junction bases unmatched: 2. CDR3 length: 15 residues. Per the germline V gene, CDR1 is SGHVS and CDR2 is FNYEAQ. The CDR3 nucleotides are TGTGCCAGCAGCTTACGGACTAGCGGGGGAGGGGAGCTGTTTTTT. Its protein product is CASSLRTSGGGELFF.

This clone was counted between two and nine times. This CDR3 is also generated by other DNA sequences in the sample. The chain uses TRBV19 and TRBJ2-7; the match to TRBD1 covers 9 bases. CDR1 and CDR2 from the germline V gene are LNHDA and SQIVND (reference sequence). The J segment lost 4 bases and the V segment lost 5 bases, leaving 0 bases of the junction unmatched. The length of the CDR3 is 12 residues. CDR3 amino acids: CASSDRGYEQYF. The CDR3, as DNA: TGTGCCAGTAGTGACAGGGGGTACGAGCAGTACTTC.

The V call is TRBV19, the J call TRBJ1-2; 8 positions agree with TRBD1. The CDR3 consists of 15 residues. Germline loops: CDR1 LNHDA, CDR2 SQIVND (reference sequence). The V gene end was trimmed by 6 bases and the J gene end by 2 bases; junction bases not matched to a gene: 8. The CDR3 here is CASRLTGAGNYGYTF. The CDR3 coding sequence is TGTGCCAGTAGGCTGACAGGGGCGGGGAACTATGGCTACACCTTC.

The chain links TRBV11-2 to TRBJ1-2; the D gene is possibly TRBD1 (5 bases). This CDR3 has 14 residues. Trimming stripped 2 bases from V and 6 bases from J, with 13 bases between. Germline loops: CDR1 SGHAT, CDR2 FQNNGV. The DNA for the CDR3 is TGTGCCAGCAGCTTATGGGGCCTAGAGGATGGCTACACCTTC. Translated, it gives CASSLWGLEDGYTF.

The V call is TRBV30, the J call TRBJ2-3; tentative D call: TRBD2 (6 bases). There are 14 residues in the CDR3. Deletions cut 0 bases from V and 3 bases from J, with 10 bases between. Germline V gives CDR1 GTSNPN, CDR2 SVGIG (reference sequence). This chain's CDR3 is CAWSVGLTTDTQYF. In nucleotides, the CDR3 is TGTGCCTGGAGTGTTGGACTAACAACAGATACGCAGTATTTT. Full variable domain (rest looked up from reference TRBV30 and TRBJ2-3): SQTIHQWPATLVQPVGSPLSLECTVEGTSNPNLYWYRQAAGRGLQLLFYSVGIGQISSEVPQNLSASRPQDRQFILSSKKLLLSDSGFYLCAWSVGLTTDTQYFGPGTRLTVL.

This chain uses TRBV28 with TRBJ2-4; a possible D gene is TRBD2 (6 bases). This CDR3 contains 20 residues. The V and J ends lost 1 base and 1 base respectively, with 23 bases between them. Germline V gives CDR1 MDHEN, CDR2 SYDVKM. The chain's CDR3 is CASSLYLWGIPGVAKNIQYF. The CDR3 DNA reads as TGTGCCAGCAGTTTATACCTGTGGGGGATACCGGGAGTTGCCAAAAACATTCAGTACTTC.

This clone was recorded only once. V gene TRBV27 combines with J gene TRBJ2-1; D perhaps matches TRBD1 (6 bases). V was trimmed by 6 bases and J by 0 bases, leaving 12 bases between them. In germline, CDR1 is MNHEY, CDR2 SMNVEV (reference sequence). The CDR3 is made up of 15 amino acids. CDR3 nucleotide sequence: TGTGCCAGCAGGGATACAGGGAGCTCCTACAATGAGCAGTTCTTC. This translates into CASRDTGSSYNEQFF.

The genes are TRBV27 and TRBJ1-5; D gene uncertain. Trimming shortened V by 2 bases and J by 5 bases, and 16 bases separated the two germline ends. CDR1 is MNHEY and CDR2 is SMNVEV in the germline V gene (reference sequence). The CDR3 length is 16 residues. CDR3 nucleotide sequence: TGTGCCAGCAGTTTAGGGCCAGAGAGGGCGCATCAGCCCCAGCATTTT. Translating gives CASSLGPERAHQPQHF.

V usage is TRBV5-1 and J usage is TRBJ2-2, with 13 bases fitting TRBD2. The CDR3 contains 16 residues. Germline V gene data show CDR1 as SGHRS and CDR2 as YFSETQ. Trimming took 4 bases from V and 5 from J; bases not matched to a gene: 5. This CDR3 is CASSPGLAGVTGELFF. CDR3 DNA: TGCGCCAGCAGCCCTGGACTAGCGGGAGTTACCGGGGAGCTGTTTTTT. The full variable domain, completed using reference TRBV5-1 and TRBJ2-2, is KAGVTQTPRYLIKTRGQQVTLSCSPISGHRSVSWYQQTPGQGLQFLFEYFSETQRNKGNFPGRFSGRQFSNSRSEMNVSTLELGDSALYLCASSPGLAGVTGELFFGEGSRLTVL.

This rearrangement joins TRBV28 to TRBJ2-1; D gene unclear. Germline values: CDR1 MDHEN, CDR2 SYDVKM. Trimming cost V 3 bases and J 6 bases, with 12 bases left between them. This CDR3 comprises 14 residues. The CDR3 DNA reads as TGTGCCAGCAGTTTCTTTGGCGGCCTCAATGAGCAGTTCTTC. Residues: CASSFFGGLNEQFF.

This clone was picked up one time. The chain recombines TRBV7-9 with TRBJ1-2, with D possibly being TRBD1 (6 bases). Trimming shortened V by 1 base and J by 4 bases, and 13 bases separated the two germline ends. CDR1 is SEHNR, CDR2 FQNEAQ, per germline (reference sequence). CDR3 length: 15 amino acids. DNA for the CDR3: TGTGCCAGCAGCTTAGGCAGGGGTTCGAGCTATGGCTACACCTTC. Its protein product is CASSLGRGSSYGYTF.

The chain uses TRBV5-1 and TRBJ1-6; perhaps TRBD1 as D (5 bases). The CDR3 is 16 residues long. V lost 4 bases, J lost 7 bases, and 18 bases lay in between. The germline gives CDR1 SGHRS, CDR2 YFSETQ. CDR3 protein: CASSQQGLGGNSPLHF. The CDR3 bases are TGCGCCAGCAGCCAGCAGGGCCTCGGGGGGAATTCACCCCTCCACTTT.